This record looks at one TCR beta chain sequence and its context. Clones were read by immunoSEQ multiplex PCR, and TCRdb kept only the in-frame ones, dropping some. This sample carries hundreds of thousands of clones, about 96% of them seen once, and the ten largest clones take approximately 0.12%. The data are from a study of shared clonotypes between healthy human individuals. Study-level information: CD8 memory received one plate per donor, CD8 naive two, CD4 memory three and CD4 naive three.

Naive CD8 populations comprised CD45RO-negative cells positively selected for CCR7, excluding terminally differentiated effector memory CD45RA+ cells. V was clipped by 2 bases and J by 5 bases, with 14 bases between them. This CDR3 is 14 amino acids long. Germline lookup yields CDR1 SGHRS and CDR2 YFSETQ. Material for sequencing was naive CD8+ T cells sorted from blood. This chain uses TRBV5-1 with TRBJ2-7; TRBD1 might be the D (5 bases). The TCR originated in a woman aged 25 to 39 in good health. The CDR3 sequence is CASSLYLQGNEQYF. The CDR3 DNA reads TGCGCCAGCAGCTTATACCTTCAGGGTAACGAGCAGTACTTC.